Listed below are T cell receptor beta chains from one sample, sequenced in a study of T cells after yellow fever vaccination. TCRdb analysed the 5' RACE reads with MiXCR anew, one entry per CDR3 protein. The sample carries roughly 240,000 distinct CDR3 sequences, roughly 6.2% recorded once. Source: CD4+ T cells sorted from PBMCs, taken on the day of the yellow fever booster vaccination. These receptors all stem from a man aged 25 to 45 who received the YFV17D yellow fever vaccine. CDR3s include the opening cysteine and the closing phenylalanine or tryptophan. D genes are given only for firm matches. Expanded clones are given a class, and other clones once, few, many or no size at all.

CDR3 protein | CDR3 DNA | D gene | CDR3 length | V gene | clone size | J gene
CSARADGRYNQYF | TGCAGTGCTAGAGCCGACGGCCGCTATAATCAGTACTTC | NA | 13 | TRBV20-1 | NA | TRBJ2-7
CATAMGSGMTGEQFF | TGTGCCACCGCTATGGGTAGCGGGATGACCGGTGAGCAGTTCTTC | TRBD2 | 15 | TRBV24-1 | NA | TRBJ2-1
CASSTGGETQYF | TGTGCCAGCAGCACAGGGGGGGAGACCCAGTACTTC | TRBD1 | 12 | TRBV28 | many | TRBJ2-5
CASRKTGTVQISNTGELFF | TGTGCCAGCAGAAAAACCGGGACAGTACAAATTTCGAACACCGGGGAGCTGTTTTTT | TRBD1 | 19 | TRBV11-2 | NA | TRBJ2-2
CASSLAAGANVLTF | TGTGCCAGCAGTTTAGCGGCAGGGGCCAACGTCCTGACTTTC | NA | 14 | TRBV12-3/TRBV12-4 | NA | TRBJ2-6
CAWARQGGVTREKLFF | TGTGCCTGGGCGAGACAGGGGGGGGTTACTCGGGAAAAACTGTTTTTT | TRBD1 | 16 | TRBV30 | NA | TRBJ1-4
CASGKTAGTYGYTF | TGTGCTAGTGGCAAAACAGCCGGGACCTATGGCTACACCTTC | NA | 14 | TRBV12-5 | NA | TRBJ1-2
CSASSYQGNSYEQYF | TGCAGTGCTAGTTCCTACCAAGGTAACTCCTACGAGCAGTACTTC | NA | 15 | TRBV20-1 | many | TRBJ2-7
CASSPGLAGGIYEQYF | TGTGCCAGCAGCCCGGGACTAGCGGGAGGGATCTACGAGCAGTACTTC | TRBD2 | 16 | TRBV12-3/TRBV12-4 | many | TRBJ2-7
CSARGGNEKLFF | TGCAGTGCTAGGGGAGGAAATGAAAAACTGTTTTTT | NA | 12 | TRBV20-1 | few | TRBJ1-4
CASRTSGTAGWTGELFF | TGTGCCAGTAGAACCTCCGGGACAGCGGGGTGGACCGGGGAGCTGTTTTTT | NA | 17 | TRBV19 | NA | TRBJ2-2
CASSYGRWAGELFF | TGCGCCAGCAGCTACGGGAGATGGGCCGGGGAGCTGTTTTTT | NA | 14 | TRBV5-1 | NA | TRBJ2-2
CATSDPLKGQFF | TGTGCCACCAGTGACCCTTTGAAGGGGCAGTTCTTC | NA | 12 | TRBV24-1 | NA | TRBJ2-1
CASSGGTSGYNEQFF | TGTGCCAGCAGCGGCGGGACTAGCGGCTACAATGAGCAGTTCTTC | TRBD2 | 15 | TRBV5-4 | many | TRBJ2-1
CSARDTSGRVGYEQYF | TGCAGTGCTAGAGATACTAGCGGGAGAGTGGGTTACGAGCAGTACTTC | TRBD2 | 16 | TRBV20-1 | few | TRBJ2-7
CASSPHLGRAEAGANVLTF | TGTGCCAGCAGCCCCCACCTAGGTAGGGCTGAGGCTGGGGCCAACGTCCTGACTTTC | NA | 19 | TRBV7-3 | few | TRBJ2-6
CASSYTTEQFF | TGTGCCAGCAGCTATACTACTGAGCAGTTCTTC | NA | 11 | TRBV11-3 | few | TRBJ2-1
CASKKREVTYEQYF | TGTGCCAGCAAGAAGCGGGAGGTGACCTACGAGCAGTACTTC | TRBD2 | 14 | TRBV2 | many | TRBJ2-7
CASSSQGAWGTEAFF | TGTGCCAGCAGCTCACAGGGGGCTTGGGGGACTGAAGCTTTCTTT | TRBD1 | 15 | TRBV7-8 | many | TRBJ1-1
CTASSAEQYF | TGCACTGCTAGTAGTGCCGAGCAGTACTTC | NA | 10 | TRBV20-1 | NA | TRBJ2-7
CCARDFRRQGVANEQFF | TGCTGTGCTAGAGATTTTAGGAGACAGGGGGTCGCCAATGAGCAGTTCTTC | TRBD1 | 17 | TRBV20-1 | once | TRBJ2-1
CASRYQDNTEAFF | TGCGCCAGCAGATACCAGGATAACACTGAAGCTTTCTTT | NA | 13 | TRBV5-1 | many | TRBJ1-1
CASSPGPRGTGANVLTF | TGTGCCAGCAGCCCGGGACCCCGTGGGACTGGGGCCAACGTCCTGACTTTC | NA | 17 | TRBV12-3/TRBV12-4 | NA | TRBJ2-6
CASTDTAEGHEHFF | TGCGCCAGCACCGATACGGCGGAGGGGCATGAGCACTTCTTC | NA | 14 | TRBV5-1 | NA | TRBJ2-1
CASSFQTGLHEQFF | TGTGCCAGCAGCTTCCAGACAGGGTTGCATGAGCAGTTCTTC | TRBD1 | 14 | TRBV7-2 | NA | TRBJ2-1
CASSLPGLRPGLAGESGEQYF | TGTGCCAGCAGCTTACCCGGCCTCCGGCCGGGACTAGCGGGAGAATCGGGGGAGCAGTACTTC | TRBD2 | 21 | TRBV7-2 | few | TRBJ2-7
CASSLVATNRLAGEQETQYF | TGCGCCAGCAGCTTGGTGGCCACTAACCGTTTAGCGGGAGAGCAAGAGACCCAGTACTTC | TRBD2 | 20 | TRBV5-1 | many | TRBJ2-5
CTISSSGGASGRSSRRYF | TGTACCATCAGTTCTAGCGGAGGGGCTAGCGGGAGATCATCTCGTCGGTATTTT | TRBD2 | 18 | TRBV10-3 | NA | TRBJ2-3
CSVVGLSWTNEQFF | TGCAGCGTTGTAGGCCTATCTTGGACCAATGAGCAGTTCTTC | NA | 14 | TRBV29-1 | few | TRBJ2-1
CASSSYISEQYF | TGTGCCAGCAGTTCCTACATCAGCGAGCAGTACTTC | NA | 12 | TRBV6-2/TRBV6-3 | many | TRBJ2-7
CASSPSRANTDTQYF | TGTGCCAGCTCACCTAGTCGGGCAAACACAGATACGCAGTATTTT | NA | 15 | TRBV18 | NA | TRBJ2-3
CASSFGTLYEQYF | TGTGCCAGCAGCTTCGGGACCCTCTACGAGCAGTACTTC | NA | 13 | TRBV5-5 | NA | TRBJ2-7
CASSVQGYGYTF | TGTGCCAGCAGCGTACAGGGCTATGGCTACACCTTC | NA | 12 | TRBV7-2 | few | TRBJ1-2
CSAWDSYQETQYF | TGCAGTGCCTGGGACAGCTACCAAGAGACCCAGTACTTC | TRBD1 | 13 | TRBV20-1 | NA | TRBJ2-5
CASSQYKGDKQSSYNEQFF | TGTGCCAGCAGCCAGTATAAGGGGGACAAACAGAGCTCCTACAATGAGCAGTTCTTC | NA | 19 | TRBV3-1 | many | TRBJ2-1
CATTARANAGELFF | TGTGCCACCACCGCCCGGGCGAACGCCGGGGAGCTGTTTTTT | NA | 14 | TRBV24-1 | NA | TRBJ2-2
CASSLPGSTYEQYF | TGTGCCAGCAGCTTACCAGGATCTACCTACGAGCAGTACTTC | NA | 14 | TRBV7-2 | many | TRBJ2-7
CASSLINYGYTF | TGTGCCAGCAGTTTGATTAACTATGGCTACACCTTC | NA | 12 | TRBV12-3/TRBV12-4 | many | TRBJ1-2
CATRGSDTGELFF | TGTGCCACCAGGGGAAGCGACACCGGGGAGCTGTTTTTT | NA | 13 | TRBV24-1 | few | TRBJ2-2
CASSSGGFEETQYF | TGCGCCAGCAGTTCAGGGGGCTTCGAGGAGACCCAGTACTTC | TRBD1 | 14 | TRBV5-1 | many | TRBJ2-5
CASSLVGAGDFEQYF | TGTGCCAGCAGCTTAGTGGGAGCGGGAGACTTCGAGCAGTACTTC | TRBD2 | 15 | TRBV7-2 | NA | TRBJ2-7
CASSLPGAGLSNQPQHF | TGTGCCAGCAGCTTGCCCGGAGCTGGGCTTAGCAATCAGCCCCAGCATTTT | NA | 17 | TRBV5-6 | NA | TRBJ1-5
CASSIGVLIYNEQFF | TGTGCCAGTAGTATAGGGGTACTAATCTACAATGAGCAGTTCTTC | NA | 15 | TRBV19 | few | TRBJ2-1
CAISVQGWAFF | TGTGCCATCAGTGTGCAGGGTTGGGCTTTCTTT | NA | 11 | TRBV10-3 | many | TRBJ1-1
CSARVLVLDNEQFF | TGCAGTGCTAGAGTTTTGGTTTTGGACAATGAGCAGTTCTTC | NA | 14 | TRBV20-1 | NA | TRBJ2-1
CASSLDSALSVQGEVEKLFF | TGTGCCAGCAGCTTAGACTCAGCCCTATCGGTACAGGGCGAGGTTGAAAAACTGTTTTTT | NA | 20 | TRBV7-2 | NA | TRBJ1-4
CASSQTGTGETQYF | TGTGCCAGCTCCCAGACTGGGACGGGGGAGACCCAGTACTTC | NA | 14 | TRBV5-4 | NA | TRBJ2-5
CASSFTGSNEQFF | TGTGCCAGCAGCTTTACCGGGAGCAATGAGCAGTTCTTC | NA | 13 | TRBV7-9 | few | TRBJ2-1
CASSQEYSRETQYF | TGCGCCAGCAGCCAAGAGTACAGTAGAGAGACCCAGTACTTC | NA | 14 | TRBV4-3 | NA | TRBJ2-5
CASSQGSGEQFF | TGTGCCAGCAGCCAGGGTTCCGGTGAGCAGTTCTTC | NA | 12 | TRBV6-2/TRBV6-3 | NA | TRBJ2-1
CASSGPGLGADTQYF | TGTGCCAGCAGCGGACCGGGACTAGGGGCAGATACGCAGTATTTT | TRBD2 | 15 | TRBV7-7 | many | TRBJ2-3
CAIAGEPTSGAFF | TGTGCCATCGCCGGCGAGCCCACGTCAGGAGCTTTCTTT | NA | 13 | TRBV10-3 | many | TRBJ1-1